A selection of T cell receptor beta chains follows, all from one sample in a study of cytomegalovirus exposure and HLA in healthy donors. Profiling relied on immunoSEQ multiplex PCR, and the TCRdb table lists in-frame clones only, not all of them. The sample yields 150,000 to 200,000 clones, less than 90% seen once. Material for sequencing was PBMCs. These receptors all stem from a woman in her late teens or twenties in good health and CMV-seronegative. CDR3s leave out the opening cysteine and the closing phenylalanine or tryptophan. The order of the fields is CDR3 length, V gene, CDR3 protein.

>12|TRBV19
ASSSPRRGETQY
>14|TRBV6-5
ASSHFPRVRNYGYT
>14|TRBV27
ASSLLGGRSSYEQY
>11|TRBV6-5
ASKAGNNSPLH
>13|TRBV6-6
ASSGQGVAKNIQY
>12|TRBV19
ASSTATGLNEQF
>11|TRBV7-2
ASSFGGWNEQF
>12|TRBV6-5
ASSFGGRDQPQH
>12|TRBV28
ASIRGSSSATQY
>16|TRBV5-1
ASTRGQGSSVVDYGYT
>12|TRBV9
ASSVGGSDNEQF
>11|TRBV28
ASSPGDLNGYT
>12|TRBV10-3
AISQDSGANVLT
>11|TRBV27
ASSLTSGGEQF
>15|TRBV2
ASSEARWGDPTYEQY
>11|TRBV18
ASSPSRELRQF
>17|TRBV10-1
ASSDRVTTKQGGTGELF
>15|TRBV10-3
AISNPGGGDDTDTQY